Sequencing of this T cell receptor (beta chain) was carried out in a study of radiotherapy plus CTLA-4 blockade in lung cancer. The CDR3 loop spans 18 amino acids. In germline, CDR1 is LNHDA, CDR2 SQIVND (reference sequence). With 4 bases clipped from V and 1 base from J, the junction kept 7 bases outside the gene matches. The protocol was immunoSEQ multiplex PCR, while the TCRdb copy is restricted to in-frame clones and leaves out a portion. The sample shows tens of thousands of clones, 83% of them seen only once. Source: peripheral blood, taken from a patient treated with radiotherapy plus ipilimumab. V usage is TRBV19 and J usage is TRBJ2-4; the match to TRBD2 covers 13 bases. The sequence derives from a human donor with non-small cell lung cancer who had stable disease on radiotherapy plus ipilimumab. Written as DNA, the CDR3 is TGTGCCAGTAGTAAAGCCGGGACTAGCGGGGTGGCCAAAAACATTCAGTACTTC. It encodes CASSKAGTSGVAKNIQYF.